This T cell receptor beta chain was recorded in a study of blood T cells in healthy people across ages. Looking at the study overall: Template switching caught about one barcoded beta molecule for each two T cells.

Primed by a sample-barcoded 5' primer and a J-beta primer mix, a second PCR proceeded for about 7 to 11 cycles. TCRdb fed the 5' RACE reads into MiXCR, producing one record per CDR3 protein. The sample consists of about 770,000 distinct CDR3 sequences, roughly 44% of them appearing once. Comment on this clonotype: Antigen specificity is unknown.

There are 15 residues in the CDR3. CDR1 and CDR2 from the germline V gene are SGHTA and FQGNSA. Trimming took 5 bases from V and 0 from J, leaving 11 bases between them. Whole-study findings and limits: Since the PBMCs were unsorted, naive and antigen-experienced cells could not be conclusively compared.

The study isolated at least 7 million PBMCs from each sample. Per sample, at least 5 micrograms of total RNA were extracted. The specimen was blood. The TCR sequence derives from a man aged 60 to 69 in good health. The chain links TRBV7-2 to TRBJ1-5, with D unresolved. The DNA for the CDR3 is TGTGCCAGCAGCGCCCCCAAGAATAGCAATCAGCCCCAGCATTTT. Its translation is CASSAPKNSNQPQHF.